A selection of T cell receptor beta chains follows, all from one sample in a study of blood T cells in healthy people across ages. One entry per CDR3 protein, called by TCRdb with MiXCR from the 5' RACE reads. In the table there are 1.5 million to 2 million distinct CDR3 sequences, roughly 30% of which are singletons. The sequenced material came from blood. Receptors were obtained from a woman under 40 in good health. Each CDR3 is given with its conserved first and last residue. Fields, in order: V gene, CDR3 protein.

TRBV28 CASSFMSGRADYEQYF
TRBV9 CASSVGQRAPYGYTF
TRBV20-1 CSARDPGLAGDEQFF
TRBV19 CASCQGRTNEKLFF
TRBV7-3 CASSLPGDPHLYF
TRBV4-1 CASSQVWGGLLLNEQFF
TRBV2 CASIPPSRGMRNSPLHF
TRBV6-2/TRBV6-3 CARGQAIYGYTF
TRBV20-1 CSARKQAYEQYF
TRBV4-1 CASSQRVARDGNYEQYF
TRBV5-4 CASSFRINTEAFF
TRBV9 CASSTTQGAGETQYF
TRBV28 CASSYSGISYEQYF